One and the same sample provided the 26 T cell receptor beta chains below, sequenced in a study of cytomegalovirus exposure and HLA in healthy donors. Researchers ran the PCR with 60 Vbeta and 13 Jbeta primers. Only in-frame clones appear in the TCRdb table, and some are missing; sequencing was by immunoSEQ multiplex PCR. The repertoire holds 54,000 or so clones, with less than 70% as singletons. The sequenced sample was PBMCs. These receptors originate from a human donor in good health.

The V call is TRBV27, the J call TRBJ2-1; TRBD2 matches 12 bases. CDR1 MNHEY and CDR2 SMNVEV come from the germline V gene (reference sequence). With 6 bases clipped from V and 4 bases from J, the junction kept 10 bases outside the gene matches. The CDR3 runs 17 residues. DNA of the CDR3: TGTGCCAGCAGCCCAAGGACTAGCGGGGCCATATACAATGAGCAGTTCTTC. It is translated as CASSPRTSGAIYNEQFF.

CDR3 amino acids: CASSATGMNTEAFF. DNA for the CDR3: TGTGCCAGCAGCGCGACAGGTATGAACACTGAAGCTTTCTTT. V and J are TRBV11-3 and TRBJ1-1; maybe TRBD1 (6 bases). The V end was cut by 5 bases, the J end by 0 bases, with 10 bases between. Germline values: CDR1 SGHNT, CDR2 YENEEA. The CDR3 is made up of 14 amino acids. The full variable domain, rest sourced from reference TRBV11-3 and TRBJ1-1, is EAGVVQSPRYKIIEKKQPVAFWCNPISGHNTLYWYLQNLGQGPELLIRYENEEAVDDSQLPKDRFSAERLKGVDSTLKIQPAELGDSAVYLCASSATGMNTEAFFGQGTRLTVV.

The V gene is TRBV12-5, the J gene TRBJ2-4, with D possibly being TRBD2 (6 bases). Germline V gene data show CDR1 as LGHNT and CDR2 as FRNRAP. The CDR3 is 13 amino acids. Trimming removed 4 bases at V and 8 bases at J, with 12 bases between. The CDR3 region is CASGSGVMDIQYF. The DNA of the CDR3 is TGTGCTAGTGGTTCGGGGGTGATGGACATTCAGTACTTC.

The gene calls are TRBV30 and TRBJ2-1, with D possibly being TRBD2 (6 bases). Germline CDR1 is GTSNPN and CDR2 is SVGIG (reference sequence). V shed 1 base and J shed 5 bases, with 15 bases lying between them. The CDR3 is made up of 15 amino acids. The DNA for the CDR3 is TGTGCCTGGAGTGGATTGGCGGGGTTTGACAATGAGCAGTTCTTC. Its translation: CAWSGLAGFDNEQFF.

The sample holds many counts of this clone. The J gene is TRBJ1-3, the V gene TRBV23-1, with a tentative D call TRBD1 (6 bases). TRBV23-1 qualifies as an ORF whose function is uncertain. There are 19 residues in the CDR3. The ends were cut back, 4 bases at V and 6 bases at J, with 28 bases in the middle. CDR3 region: CASSPPILTGFSLKNTIYF. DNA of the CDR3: TGCGCCAGCAGTCCGCCGATCTTGACAGGCTTCTCATTAAAAAACACCATATATTTT.

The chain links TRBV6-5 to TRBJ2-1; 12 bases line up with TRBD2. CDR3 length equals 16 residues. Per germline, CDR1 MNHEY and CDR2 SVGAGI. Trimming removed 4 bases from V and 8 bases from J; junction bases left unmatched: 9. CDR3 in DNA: TGTGCCAGCAGTTCTACTAGCGGGGGGCGGCATTATGAGCAGTTCTTC. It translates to CASSSTSGGRHYEQFF.

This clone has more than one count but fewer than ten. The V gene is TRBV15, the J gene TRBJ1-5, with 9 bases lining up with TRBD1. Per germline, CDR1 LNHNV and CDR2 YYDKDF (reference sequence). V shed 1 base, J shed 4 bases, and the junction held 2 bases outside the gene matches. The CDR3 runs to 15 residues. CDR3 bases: TGTGCCACCAGCAGAGTCGGGACAGGGAATCAGCCCCAGCATTTT. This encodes CATSRVGTGNQPQHF.

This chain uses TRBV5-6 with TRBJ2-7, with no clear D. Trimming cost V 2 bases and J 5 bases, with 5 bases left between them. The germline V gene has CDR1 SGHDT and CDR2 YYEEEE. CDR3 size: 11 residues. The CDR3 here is CASSFEHEQYF. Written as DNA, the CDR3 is TGTGCCAGCAGCTTCGAGCACGAGCAGTACTTC.

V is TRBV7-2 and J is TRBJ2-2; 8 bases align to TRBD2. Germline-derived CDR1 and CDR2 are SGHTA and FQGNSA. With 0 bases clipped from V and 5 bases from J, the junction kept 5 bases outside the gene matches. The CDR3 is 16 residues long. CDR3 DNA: TGTGCCAGCAGCTTAGCCGCGGGGGGCCTTACCGGGGAGCTGTTTTTT. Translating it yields CASSLAAGGLTGELFF.

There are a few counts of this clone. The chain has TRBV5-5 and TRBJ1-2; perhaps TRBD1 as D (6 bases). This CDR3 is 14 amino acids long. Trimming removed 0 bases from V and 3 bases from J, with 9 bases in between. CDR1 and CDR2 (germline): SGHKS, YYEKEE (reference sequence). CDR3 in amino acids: CASSLDEGDYGYTF. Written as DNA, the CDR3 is TGTGCCAGCAGCTTGGATGAGGGGGACTATGGCTACACCTTC.

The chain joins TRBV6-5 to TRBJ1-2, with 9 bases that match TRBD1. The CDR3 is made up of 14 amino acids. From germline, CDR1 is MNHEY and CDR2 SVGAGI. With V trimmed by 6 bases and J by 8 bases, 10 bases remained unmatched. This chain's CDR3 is CASRSSGQGGGYTF. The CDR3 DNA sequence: TGTGCCAGCAGGTCCTCGGGACAGGGAGGGGGCTACACCTTC.

DNA of the CDR3: TGTGCCAGCAGCCCCAATAGCGGGGGCCTCCAAGAGACCCAGTACTTC. This gives the protein CASSPNSGGLQETQYF. The chain has TRBV7-8 and TRBJ2-5, with 9 bases that match TRBD2. Germline CDR1 and CDR2: SGHVS and FQNEAQ. The V and J ends lost 5 bases and 1 base, in that order; junction bases with no gene match: 8. The CDR3 consists of 16 residues.

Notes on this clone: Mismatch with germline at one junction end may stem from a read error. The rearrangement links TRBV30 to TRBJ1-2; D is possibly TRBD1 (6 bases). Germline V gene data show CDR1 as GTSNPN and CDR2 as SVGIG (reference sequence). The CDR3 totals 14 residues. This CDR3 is CALERDNFNYGYPF. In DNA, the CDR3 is TGTGCCTTGGAACGGGACAATTTTAACTATGGCTACCCCTTC.

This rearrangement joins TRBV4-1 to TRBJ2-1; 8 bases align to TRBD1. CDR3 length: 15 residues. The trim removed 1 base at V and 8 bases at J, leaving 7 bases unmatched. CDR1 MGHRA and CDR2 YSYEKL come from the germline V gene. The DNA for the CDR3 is TGCGCCAGCAGCCAAGCCAGACAGGGGTTGGATGAGCAGTTCTTC. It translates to CASSQARQGLDEQFF.

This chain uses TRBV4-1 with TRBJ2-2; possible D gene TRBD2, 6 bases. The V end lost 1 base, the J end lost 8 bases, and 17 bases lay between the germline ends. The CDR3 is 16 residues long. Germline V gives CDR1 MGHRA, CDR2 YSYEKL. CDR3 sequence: CASSQVGGAITGELFF. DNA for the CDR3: TGCGCCAGCAGCCAAGTTGGAGGGGCCATAACAGGGGAGCTGTTTTTT.

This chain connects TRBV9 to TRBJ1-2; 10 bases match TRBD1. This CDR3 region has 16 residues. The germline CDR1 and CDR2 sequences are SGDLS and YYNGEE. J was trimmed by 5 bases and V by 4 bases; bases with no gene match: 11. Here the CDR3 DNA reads TGTGCCAGCAGCCGGACAGGGGGTGTCCAAGGATATGGCTACACCTTC. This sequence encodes CASSRTGGVQGYGYTF.

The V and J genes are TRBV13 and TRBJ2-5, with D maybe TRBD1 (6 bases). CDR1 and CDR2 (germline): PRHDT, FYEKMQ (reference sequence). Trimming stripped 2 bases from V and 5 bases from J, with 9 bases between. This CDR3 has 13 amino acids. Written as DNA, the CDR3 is TGTGCCAGCAGCTTACAGGGGTTGGAGACCCAGTACTTC. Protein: CASSLQGLETQYF.

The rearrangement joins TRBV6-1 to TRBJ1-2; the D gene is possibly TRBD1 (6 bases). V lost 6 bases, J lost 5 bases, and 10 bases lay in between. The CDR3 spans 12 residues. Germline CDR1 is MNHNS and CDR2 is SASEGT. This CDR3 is CASRDSTYGYTF. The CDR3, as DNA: TGTGCCAGCAGGGACAGTACTTATGGCTACACCTTC.

This CDR3 is CASSLITGTGPYEQYF. The DNA for the CDR3 is TGTGCCAGCAGCTTAATTACCGGGACAGGGCCCTACGAGCAGTACTTC. V is TRBV7-9 and J is TRBJ2-7; TRBD1 aligns across 9 bases. The CDR3 runs 16 residues. Germline V gives CDR1 SEHNR, CDR2 FQNEAQ (reference sequence). The ends lost 2 bases at V and 2 bases at J; junction bases unmatched: 7. The complete variable domain, with remaining parts taken from reference TRBV7-9 and TRBJ2-7, reads DTGVSQNPRHKITKRGQNVTFRCDPISEHNRLYWYRQTLGQGPEFLTYFQNEAQLEKSRLLSDRFSAERPKGSFSTLEIQRTEQGDSAMYLCASSLITGTGPYEQYFGPGTRLTVT.

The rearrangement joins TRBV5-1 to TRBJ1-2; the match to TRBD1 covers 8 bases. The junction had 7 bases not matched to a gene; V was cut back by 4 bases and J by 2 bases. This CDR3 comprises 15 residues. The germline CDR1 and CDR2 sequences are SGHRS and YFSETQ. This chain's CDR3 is CASSRGTGQNYGYTF. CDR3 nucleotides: TGCGCCAGCAGCCGGGGGACAGGCCAAAACTATGGCTACACCTTC. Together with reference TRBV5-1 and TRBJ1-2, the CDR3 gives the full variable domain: KAGVTQTPRYLIKTRGQQVTLSCSPISGHRSVSWYQQTPGQGLQFLFEYFSETQRNKGNFPGRFSGRQFSNSRSEMNVSTLELGDSALYLCASSRGTGQNYGYTFGSGTRLTVV.

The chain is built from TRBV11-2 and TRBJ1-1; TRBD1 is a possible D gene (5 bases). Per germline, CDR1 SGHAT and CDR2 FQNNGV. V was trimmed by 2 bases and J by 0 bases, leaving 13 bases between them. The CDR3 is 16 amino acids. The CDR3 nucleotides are TGTGCCAGCAGCTTAAAGTTCGGACAAGTGAACACTGAAGCTTTCTTT. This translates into CASSLKFGQVNTEAFF.

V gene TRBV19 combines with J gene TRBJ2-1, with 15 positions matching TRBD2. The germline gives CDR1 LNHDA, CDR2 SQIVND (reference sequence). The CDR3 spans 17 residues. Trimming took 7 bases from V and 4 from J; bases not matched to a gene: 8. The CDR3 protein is CASTRTSGGDGYNEQFF. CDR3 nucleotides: TGTGCCAGTACCCGGACTAGCGGGGGGGATGGATACAATGAGCAGTTCTTC.

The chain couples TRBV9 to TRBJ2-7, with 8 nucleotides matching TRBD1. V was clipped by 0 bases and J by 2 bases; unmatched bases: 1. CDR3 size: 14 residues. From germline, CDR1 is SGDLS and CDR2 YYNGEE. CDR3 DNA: TGTGCCAGCAGCGTAGACAGGGGGGCCTACGAGCAGTACTTC. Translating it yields CASSVDRGAYEQYF.

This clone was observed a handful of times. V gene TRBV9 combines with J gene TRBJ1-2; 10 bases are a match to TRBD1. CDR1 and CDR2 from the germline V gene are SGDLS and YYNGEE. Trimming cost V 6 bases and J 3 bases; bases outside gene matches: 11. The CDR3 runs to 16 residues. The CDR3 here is CASTRTGGVLDYGYTF. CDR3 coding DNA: TGTGCCAGCACCCGGACAGGGGGTGTTCTGGACTATGGCTACACCTTC. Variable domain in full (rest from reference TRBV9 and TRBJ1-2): DSGVTQTPKHLITATGQRVTLRCSPRSGDLSVYWYQQSLDQGLQFLIQYYNGEERAKGNILERFSAQQFPDLHSELNLSSLELGDSALYFCASTRTGGVLDYGYTFGSGTRLTVV.

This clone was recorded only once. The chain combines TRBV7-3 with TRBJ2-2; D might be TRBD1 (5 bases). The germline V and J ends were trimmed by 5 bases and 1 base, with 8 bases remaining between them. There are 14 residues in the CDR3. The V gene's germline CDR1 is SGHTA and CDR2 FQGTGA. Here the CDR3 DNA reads TGTGCCAGCAGCCCCCAGGGGAACACCGGGGAGCTGTTTTTT. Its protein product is CASSPQGNTGELFF. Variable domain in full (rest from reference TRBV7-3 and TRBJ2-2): GAGVSQTPSNKVTEKGKYVELRCDPISGHTALYWYRQSLGQGPEFLIYFQGTGAADDSGLPNDRFFAVRPEGSVSTLKIQRTERGDSAVYLCASSPQGNTGELFFGEGSRLTVL.

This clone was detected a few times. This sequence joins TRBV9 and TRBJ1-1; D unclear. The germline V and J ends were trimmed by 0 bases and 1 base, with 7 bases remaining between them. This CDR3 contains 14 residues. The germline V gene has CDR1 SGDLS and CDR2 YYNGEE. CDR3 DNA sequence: TGTGCCAGCAGCGTAGCCCCAGGGAACACTGAAGCTTTCTTT. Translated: CASSVAPGNTEAFF.